This TCR beta chain emerged from a study of response to subunit inactivated influenza vaccine. The CDR3 contains 15 residues. CDR1 and CDR2 from the germline V gene are DFQATT and SNEGSKA (reference sequence). Losses at the gene ends were 3 bases for V and 4 bases for J; bases not matched to a gene: 9. A remark on this clonotype: Its antigen remains unknown.

Overall study results and limits: The authors suggested that few new T cells are recruited per seasonal influenza vaccination.

MiXCR, run by TCRdb on the RT-PCR reads, gives a single entry per CDR3 protein. The data hold just over 300,000 distinct CDR3 sequences, with just over 20% observed a single time. The source material was PBMCs from blood, sampled about 20 months after vaccination. The TCR originated in a man aged 50 to 75 who received an inactivated influenza vaccine. The V and J genes are TRBV20-1 and TRBJ2-1, with 7 bases aligning to TRBD2. CDR3 DNA sequence: TGCAGTGCTAGTGAAAGCGGGGTGAGGTACAATGAGCAGTTCTTC. Translating gives CSASESGVRYNEQFF.